This record concerns one TCR beta chain sequence. These data come from a study of blood T cell repertoires in COVID-19. Clones were sequenced by immunoSEQ multiplex PCR, and TCRdb holds only the in-frame ones, with some missing. The sample lists about 200,000 clones, about 84% occurring once. The length of the CDR3 is 16 residues. CDR1 is SGHRS, CDR2 YFSETQ, per germline. Trimming cost V 4 bases and J 0 bases, with 16 bases left between them. V gene TRBV5-1 combines with J gene TRBJ1-2, with D uncertain. The receptor's source is a woman of 80 years or more with acute or convalescent COVID-19. The sample was peripheral blood. The CDR3 region has the DNA TGCGCCAGCAGCCCGCCTAGTGCAGCCTCTAACTATGGCTACACCTTC. This translates into CASSPPSAASNYGYTF.